These T cell receptor beta chains were read from a single sample in a study of blood T cell repertoires in COVID-19. Sequencing was performed with immunoSEQ multiplex PCR; in TCRdb, only in-frame clones are kept and a portion is missing. The sample has over 90,000 clones, roughly four fifths seen once. Sequenced sample: peripheral blood. The receptors come from a man aged 45-60 years with active or convalescent COVID-19. CDR3s include the opening cysteine and the closing phenylalanine or tryptophan. The D gene is left open where the match is weak. The listing skips clone size in some rows; elsewhere it reads once, few, many or a size class.

J gene: TRBJ2-1
clone size: once
D gene: TRBD2
V gene: TRBV3-1/TRBV3-2
CDR3 DNA: TGTGCCAGCAGCCAAGTCTATGGCGGGGGGAGCTCCTACAATGAGCAGTTCTTC
CDR3 protein: CASSQVYGGGSSYNEQFF

J gene: TRBJ2-6
clone size: .
D gene: .
V gene: TRBV19
CDR3 DNA: TGTGCCAGTAGTCCGTCCGGGGCCAACGTCCTGACTTTC
CDR3 protein: CASSPSGANVLTF

J gene: TRBJ2-3
clone size: .
D gene: .
V gene: TRBV5-1
CDR3 DNA: TGCGCCAGCAGCTTCTCAGGGCATCTCACAGATACGCAGTATTTT
CDR3 protein: CASSFSGHLTDTQYF

J gene: TRBJ1-2
clone size: .
D gene: TRBD1
V gene: TRBV2
CDR3 DNA: TGTGCCAGCAGTGTCGAACAGGGGAATGGCTACACCTTC
CDR3 protein: CASSVEQGNGYTF

J gene: TRBJ2-6
clone size: .
D gene: .
V gene: TRBV5-4
CDR3 DNA: TGTGCCAGCAGCCTAGGGGTCACCGGGGCCAACGTCCTGACTTTC
CDR3 protein: CASSLGVTGANVLTF

J gene: TRBJ2-1
clone size: .
D gene: TRBD1
V gene: TRBV11-2
CDR3 DNA: TGTGCCAGCACCCAAGGACAGGCCTCCTACAATGAGCAGTTCTTC
CDR3 protein: CASTQGQASYNEQFF

J gene: TRBJ1-4
clone size: once
D gene: .
V gene: TRBV5-8
CDR3 DNA: TGTGCCAGCAATACACAGGGTGGTAATGAAAAACTGTTTTTT
CDR3 protein: CASNTQGGNEKLFF

J gene: TRBJ2-7
clone size: .
D gene: TRBD1
V gene: TRBV18
CDR3 DNA: TGTGCCAGCTCAGAGACAGGGGGTCGACAGTACGAGCAGTACTTC
CDR3 protein: CASSETGGRQYEQYF

J gene: TRBJ2-3
clone size: .
D gene: .
V gene: TRBV9
CDR3 DNA: TGTGCCAGCAGCGTAGCGGGCGGGGGCTGGGATACGCAGTATTTT
CDR3 protein: CASSVAGGGWDTQYF

J gene: TRBJ1-6
clone size: .
D gene: TRBD1
V gene: TRBV7-9
CDR3 DNA: TGTGCCAGCAGCGCAGGGGGTCCAGGTTCCCATTCACCCCTCCACTTT
CDR3 protein: CASSAGGPGSHSPLHF

J gene: TRBJ2-7
clone size: .
D gene: TRBD1
V gene: TRBV5-1
CDR3 DNA: TGCGCCAGCAGAATGCCGGGACAGAACTACGAGCAGTACTTC
CDR3 protein: CASRMPGQNYEQYF

J gene: TRBJ2-5
clone size: few
D gene: .
V gene: TRBV7-9
CDR3 DNA: TGTGCCAGCAGCTTAGGACGGGAACAAGAGACCCAGTACTTC
CDR3 protein: CASSLGREQETQYF

J gene: TRBJ2-1
clone size: .
D gene: TRBD1
V gene: TRBV6-5
CDR3 DNA: TGTGCCAGCAGTTACTCTGGCAGGGGGCTCTACAATAAGCAGTTCTTC
CDR3 protein: CASSYSGRGLYNKQFF

J gene: TRBJ2-1
clone size: .
D gene: .
V gene: TRBV12-3/TRBV12-4
CDR3 DNA: TGTGCCAGCAGCCGTAGAAATGAGCAGTTCTTC
CDR3 protein: CASSRRNEQFF

J gene: TRBJ1-5
clone size: .
D gene: .
V gene: TRBV27
CDR3 DNA: TGTGCCAGCAGACAGGGTAGTCAGCCCCAGCATTTT
CDR3 protein: CASRQGSQPQHF

J gene: TRBJ2-2
clone size: .
D gene: .
V gene: TRBV7-2
CDR3 DNA: TGTGCCAGCAGCTTAGCGGGGGGGAACACCGGGGAGCTGTTTTTT
CDR3 protein: CASSLAGGNTGELFF

J gene: TRBJ1-5
clone size: .
D gene: .
V gene: TRBV28
CDR3 DNA: TGTGCCAGCAGTTCACCGGGAGGCCAGCATTTT
CDR3 protein: CASSSPGGQHF

J gene: TRBJ1-3
clone size: .
D gene: TRBD1
V gene: TRBV2
CDR3 DNA: TGTGCCAGCAGTTACGGACAGGGGGGCGGAAACACCATATATTTT
CDR3 protein: CASSYGQGGGNTIYF

J gene: TRBJ2-5
clone size: .
D gene: .
V gene: TRBV2
CDR3 DNA: TGTGCCAGCATTTCGGACTTGGGAGAGACCCAGTACTTC
CDR3 protein: CASISDLGETQYF

J gene: TRBJ1-6
clone size: .
D gene: .
V gene: TRBV5-4
CDR3 DNA: TGTGCCAGCAGCTTTTACTCGAGCTCCTATAATTCACCCCTCCACTTT
CDR3 protein: CASSFYSSSYNSPLHF

J gene: TRBJ2-1
clone size: .
D gene: TRBD2
V gene: TRBV18
CDR3 DNA: TGTGCCAGCTCACCTACAGCGGGGGGGCTCAATGAGCAGTTCTTC
CDR3 protein: CASSPTAGGLNEQFF

J gene: TRBJ2-1
clone size: .
D gene: .
V gene: TRBV9
CDR3 DNA: TGTGCCAGCAGCGAGGCAGGGGCCTCCTACAATGAGCAGTTCTTC
CDR3 protein: CASSEAGASYNEQFF

J gene: TRBJ1-2
clone size: .
D gene: TRBD1
V gene: TRBV28
CDR3 DNA: TGTGCCAGCAGCCCGGGACAGTGGTCCTATGGCTACACCTTC
CDR3 protein: CASSPGQWSYGYTF

J gene: TRBJ2-7
clone size: .
D gene: TRBD1
V gene: TRBV19
CDR3 DNA: TGTGCCAGTAGTAGTAGGGACAGCCGCGGCCACTACGAGCAGTACTTC
CDR3 protein: CASSSRDSRGHYEQYF

J gene: TRBJ1-4
clone size: .
D gene: TRBD1
V gene: TRBV10-3
CDR3 DNA: TGTGCCATCGGCTCAGGGGGTAATGAAAAACTGTTTTTT
CDR3 protein: CAIGSGGNEKLFF

J gene: TRBJ1-1
clone size: .
D gene: TRBD1
V gene: TRBV5-1
CDR3 DNA: TGCGCCAGCGCAACACAGGGGATGAACACTGAAGCTTTCTTT
CDR3 protein: CASATQGMNTEAFF

J gene: TRBJ1-1
clone size: few
D gene: TRBD1
V gene: TRBV5-4
CDR3 DNA: TGTGCCAGCAGGCGTGACAGGGGGCGCAGGCTGGACAGGGTAGCTTTCTTT
CDR3 protein: CASRRDRGRRLDRVAFF

J gene: TRBJ2-3
clone size: .
D gene: TRBD2
V gene: TRBV10-2
CDR3 DNA: TGCGCCAGCAGTGATTTGGGGACTAGCGGCACAGATACGCAGTATTTT
CDR3 protein: CASSDLGTSGTDTQYF

J gene: TRBJ1-5
clone size: .
D gene: .
V gene: TRBV25-1
CDR3 DNA: TGTGCCAGCAGTGAATACGGCGAGGAACAGCCCCAGCATTTT
CDR3 protein: CASSEYGEEQPQHF

J gene: TRBJ2-2
clone size: .
D gene: .
V gene: TRBV7-2
CDR3 DNA: TGTGCCAGCAGCTTTGGTCAGGGGGAGGCCGGGGAGCTGTTTTTT
CDR3 protein: CASSFGQGEAGELFF

J gene: TRBJ1-1
clone size: .
D gene: TRBD1
V gene: TRBV18
CDR3 DNA: TGTGCCAGCTCCGAAGGTACCAGGGGGACTGAAGCTTTCTTT
CDR3 protein: CASSEGTRGTEAFF

J gene: TRBJ1-3
clone size: .
D gene: TRBD1
V gene: TRBV5-1
CDR3 DNA: TGCGCCAGCAGCCAGGCCGGGACAGGGTCGGGAAGCACCATATATTTT
CDR3 protein: CASSQAGTGSGSTIYF

J gene: TRBJ1-2
clone size: .
D gene: .
V gene: TRBV5-4
CDR3 DNA: TGTGCCAGCAGCTTGGCTGGGCAGGGAGGGGTTGGCTACACCTTC
CDR3 protein: CASSLAGQGGVGYTF

J gene: TRBJ2-3
clone size: .
D gene: .
V gene: TRBV2
CDR3 DNA: TGTGCCAGCAGTGAAAACCCCGGTAGCACAGATACGCAGTATTTT
CDR3 protein: CASSENPGSTDTQYF

J gene: TRBJ2-3
clone size: .
D gene: TRBD2
V gene: TRBV7-2
CDR3 DNA: TGTGCCAGCGGAATCCTAGCGGGGGATACGCAGTATTTT
CDR3 protein: CASGILAGDTQYF

J gene: TRBJ2-7
clone size: .
D gene: TRBD1
V gene: TRBV19
CDR3 DNA: TGTGCCAGTACCCCGTATGCAGGGGGCTTATACGAGCAGTACTTC
CDR3 protein: CASTPYAGGLYEQYF

J gene: TRBJ2-1
clone size: .
D gene: .
V gene: TRBV7-2
CDR3 DNA: TGTGCCAGCAGCCCGTCCCGGGTCTCCTACAATGAGCAGTTCTTC
CDR3 protein: CASSPSRVSYNEQFF

J gene: TRBJ2-5
clone size: .
D gene: TRBD2
V gene: TRBV6-1
CDR3 DNA: TGTGCCAGCAGTGCCCAGATATCTAGCGGCCAAGAGACCCAGTACTTC
CDR3 protein: CASSAQISSGQETQYF

J gene: TRBJ2-1
clone size: .
D gene: TRBD1
V gene: TRBV24-1
CDR3 DNA: TGTGCCACCAGTGGCCCGGGACAGGGTTATAATGAGCAGTTCTTC
CDR3 protein: CATSGPGQGYNEQFF

J gene: TRBJ2-3
clone size: .
D gene: TRBD1
V gene: TRBV5-8
CDR3 DNA: TGTGCCAGCAGCATGGGAACAGGGGGCACAGATACGCAGTATTTT
CDR3 protein: CASSMGTGGTDTQYF

J gene: TRBJ1-6
clone size: .
D gene: .
V gene: TRBV11-2
CDR3 DNA: TGTGCCAGCAGCTTCAATGGAGGTGATTCACCCCTCCACTTT
CDR3 protein: CASSFNGGDSPLHF

J gene: TRBJ2-1
clone size: .
D gene: TRBD2
V gene: TRBV10-1
CDR3 DNA: TGCGCCAGCAGCGAGGCTAGCGGGGGGGTCTCCTACAATGAGCAGTTCTTC
CDR3 protein: CASSEASGGVSYNEQFF

J gene: TRBJ2-5
clone size: .
D gene: TRBD1
V gene: TRBV7-2
CDR3 DNA: TGTGCCAGCAGCTTAATAGGGACAGGGCAAGAGACCCAGTACTTC
CDR3 protein: CASSLIGTGQETQYF

J gene: TRBJ2-2
clone size: .
D gene: .
V gene: TRBV18
CDR3 DNA: TGTGCCAGCTCACTAAGGCACGGAGATGCCGGGGAGCTGTTTTTT
CDR3 protein: CASSLRHGDAGELFF

J gene: TRBJ1-4
clone size: .
D gene: .
V gene: TRBV2
CDR3 DNA: TGTGCCAGCAGTGGGACAGTTGGGACTAATGAAAAACTGTTTTTT
CDR3 protein: CASSGTVGTNEKLFF

J gene: TRBJ1-5
clone size: .
D gene: .
V gene: TRBV24-1
CDR3 DNA: TGTGCCACCTCCAGGGGAGGCAATCAGCCCCAGCATTTT
CDR3 protein: CATSRGGNQPQHF

J gene: TRBJ2-1
clone size: few
D gene: .
V gene: TRBV6-5
CDR3 DNA: TGTGCCAGCAGTTATTTGAGGGTGGGTAATGAGCAGTTCTTC
CDR3 protein: CASSYLRVGNEQFF

J gene: TRBJ2-7
clone size: .
D gene: TRBD1
V gene: TRBV12-3/TRBV12-4
CDR3 DNA: TGTGCCAGCAGTCCACAGGGGGCGCCGCAGTACTTC
CDR3 protein: CASSPQGAPQYF